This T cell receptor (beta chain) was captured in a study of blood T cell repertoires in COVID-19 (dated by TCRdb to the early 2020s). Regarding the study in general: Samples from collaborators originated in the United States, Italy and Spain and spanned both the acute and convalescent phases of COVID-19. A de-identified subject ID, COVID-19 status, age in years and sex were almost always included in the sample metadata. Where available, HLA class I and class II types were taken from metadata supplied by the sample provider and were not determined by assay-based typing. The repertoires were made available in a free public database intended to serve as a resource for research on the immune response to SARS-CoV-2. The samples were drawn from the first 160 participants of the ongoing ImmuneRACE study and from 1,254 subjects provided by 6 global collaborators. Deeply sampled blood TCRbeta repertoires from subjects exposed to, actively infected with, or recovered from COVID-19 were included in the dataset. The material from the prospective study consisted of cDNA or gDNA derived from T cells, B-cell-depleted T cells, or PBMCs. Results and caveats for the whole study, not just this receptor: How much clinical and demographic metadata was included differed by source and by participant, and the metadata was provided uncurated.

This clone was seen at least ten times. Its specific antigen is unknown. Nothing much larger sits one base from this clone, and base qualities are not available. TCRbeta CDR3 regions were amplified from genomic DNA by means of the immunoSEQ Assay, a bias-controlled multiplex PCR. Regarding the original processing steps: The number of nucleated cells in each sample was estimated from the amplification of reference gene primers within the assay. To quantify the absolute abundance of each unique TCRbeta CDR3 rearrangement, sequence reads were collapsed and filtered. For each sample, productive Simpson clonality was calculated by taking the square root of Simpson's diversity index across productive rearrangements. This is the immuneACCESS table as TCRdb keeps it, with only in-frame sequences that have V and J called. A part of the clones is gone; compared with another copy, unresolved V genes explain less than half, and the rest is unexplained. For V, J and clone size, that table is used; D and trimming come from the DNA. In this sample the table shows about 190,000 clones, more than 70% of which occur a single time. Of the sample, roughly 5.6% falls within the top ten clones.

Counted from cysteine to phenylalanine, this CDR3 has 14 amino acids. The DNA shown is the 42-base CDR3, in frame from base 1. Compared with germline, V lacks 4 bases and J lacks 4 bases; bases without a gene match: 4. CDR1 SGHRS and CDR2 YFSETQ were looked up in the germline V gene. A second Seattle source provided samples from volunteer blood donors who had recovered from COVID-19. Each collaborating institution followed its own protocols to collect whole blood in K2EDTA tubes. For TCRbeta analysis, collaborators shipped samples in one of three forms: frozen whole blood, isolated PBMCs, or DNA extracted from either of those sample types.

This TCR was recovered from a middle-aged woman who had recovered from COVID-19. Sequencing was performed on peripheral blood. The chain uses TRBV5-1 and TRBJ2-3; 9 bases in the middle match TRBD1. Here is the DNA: TGCGCCAGCAGCCCGGACAGGGGCGCAGATACGCAGTATTTT. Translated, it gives CASSPDRGADTQYF. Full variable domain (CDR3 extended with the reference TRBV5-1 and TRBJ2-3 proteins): KAGVTQTPRYLIKTRGQQVTLSCSPISGHRSVSWYQQTPGQGLQFLFEYFSETQRNKGNFPGRFSGRQFSNSRSEMNVSTLELGDSALYLCASSPDRGADTQYFGPGTRLTVL.